This T cell receptor beta chain emerged from a study of blood T cell repertoires in COVID-19 (dated by TCRdb to about 2020). A note on the overall study: Samples covering the acute and convalescent phases of COVID-19 were provided by collaborators in the United States, Italy and Spain. Where available, HLA class I and class II types were taken from metadata supplied by the sample provider and were not determined by assay-based typing. The sample metadata nearly always contained a de-identified subject ID, COVID-19 status, age in years and sex. The repertoires were made available in a free public database intended to serve as a resource for research on the immune response to SARS-CoV-2. Samples came from the ongoing ImmuneRACE study (first 160 participants) plus 1,254 subjects from 6 global collaborators. The material from the prospective study consisted of cDNA or gDNA derived from T cells, B-cell-depleted T cells, or PBMCs. The dataset comprised deeply sampled blood TCRbeta repertoires from subjects exposed to, actively infected with, or recovered from COVID-19. What the work shows at the level of the full study, not this receptor alone: The amount of clinical and demographic metadata varied by source and participant and was provided uncurated.

The immunoSEQ Assay, a bias-controlled multiplex PCR, was used to amplify TCRbeta CDR3 regions from genomic DNA. Per the authors' processing: Within the assay, amplification of reference gene primers was used to estimate how many nucleated cells each sample contained. Sequence reads were collapsed and filtered to measure the absolute abundance of every unique TCRbeta CDR3 rearrangement. For each sample, productive Simpson clonality was calculated as the square root of Simpson's diversity index across productive rearrangements. TCRdb re-hosts the immuneACCESS table, in-frame sequences only. Its copies lack some clones; in the studies checked, an unresolved V gene accounts for under half of them, and the cause for the rest is not known. V and J calls and clone size are those listed in that table; D and trimming were worked out from the DNA. Counted in this sample were about 250,000 clones; roughly 85% of them appeared once. The ten largest account for less than 6.5% of the sample.

This clone came up many times. What this receptor recognizes is not known. There are no base qualities to consult, and no much larger clone falls within one base. At one collaborating source in Seattle, patients were enrolled during active infection and were followed longitudinally through the course of disease. The collaborating institutions used their own protocols to collect whole blood in K2EDTA tubes. Collaborator samples were shipped for TCRbeta analysis as frozen whole blood, isolated PBMCs, or DNA extracted from either sample type. The cysteine opens and the phenylalanine closes a CDR3 of 16 amino acids. Just CDR3 DNA is preserved here, 48 bases in frame from base 1. Trimming at the junction amounts to 5 bases on V and 0 bases on J, and the germline ends lie 16 bases apart. CDR1 and CDR2 are read off the germline V gene as SGHVS and FQNEAQ.

The sequenced sample was peripheral blood. The chain joins TRBV7-8 to TRBJ1-1; perhaps TRBD1 is the D gene, with 5 bases matching. The clonotype was recovered from a man in his fifties or sixties with COVID-19, enrolled during active disease. The CDR3 protein: CASSPGAGQMNTEAFF. The nucleotide sequence reads TGTGCCAGCAGCCCGGGTGCAGGACAAATGAACACTGAAGCTTTCTTT. Full variable domain (CDR3 extended with the reference TRBV7-8 and TRBJ1-1 proteins): GAGVSQSPRYKVAKRGQDVALRCDPISGHVSLFWYQQALGQGPEFLTYFQNEAQLDKSGLPSDRFFAERPEGSVSTLKIQRTQQEDSAVYLCASSPGAGQMNTEAFFGQGTRLTVV.